The entry that follows covers one T cell receptor beta chain sequence. Germline-derived CDR1 and CDR2 are SGHRS and YFSETQ. Trimming removed 0 bases at V and 2 bases at J, with 5 bases between. This CDR3 has 13 residues. Only in-frame clones appear in the TCRdb table, and some are missing; sequencing was by immunoSEQ multiplex PCR. The sample yields roughly 72,000 clones, 85% to 95% seen once. This entry is derived from a study of technical replicates of blood from several donors. The sample taken for sequencing was T cells isolated from PBMCs. This receptor was taken from a human donor in good health. The rearrangement joins TRBV5-1 to TRBJ1-2, with D uncertain. CDR3 in DNA: TGCGCCAGCAGCTTGGACAGCAACTATGGCTACACCTTC. This codes for CASSLDSNYGYTF.